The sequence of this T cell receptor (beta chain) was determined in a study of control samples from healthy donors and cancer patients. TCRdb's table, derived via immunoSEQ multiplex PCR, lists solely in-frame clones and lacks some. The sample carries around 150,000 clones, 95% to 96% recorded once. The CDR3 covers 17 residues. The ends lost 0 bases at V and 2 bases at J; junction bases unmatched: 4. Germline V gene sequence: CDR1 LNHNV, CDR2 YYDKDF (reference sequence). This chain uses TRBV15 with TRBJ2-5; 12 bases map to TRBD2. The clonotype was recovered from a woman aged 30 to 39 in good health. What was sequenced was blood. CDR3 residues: CATSRDSGLAGQETQYF. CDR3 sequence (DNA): TGTGCCACCAGCAGAGATAGTGGACTAGCGGGACAAGAGACCCAGTACTTC.